This is a list of T cell receptor beta chains from one sample in a study of T cell changes during pregnancy in multiple sclerosis. Profiled with immunoSEQ multiplex PCR; TCRdb holds only in-frame clones, not every one. The sample yields 100,000 to 140,000 clones, under 95% seen once. The material was peripheral blood, obtained in the third trimester of pregnancy. Source of these receptors: a female donor in good health, enrolled as a control in a pregnancy study. The CDR3 runs from the conserved cysteine through the conserved F or W. Fields, in order: clone size, D gene, V gene, J gene, CDR3 DNA, CDR3 protein. A D gene is named only where the DNA matches it firmly. Clone size is stated in some rows and not others, as once, few, many or a class when expanded.

size: once
D: .
V: TRBV27
J: TRBJ1-1
DNA: TGTGCCAGCAGTTCCCCGAGACAGACCACTGAAGCTTTCTTT
CDR3: CASSSPRQTTEAFF

size: .
D: .
V: TRBV6-6
J: TRBJ2-2
DNA: TGTGCCAGCACCCCCGGGTACAGGGCCGGGGAGCTGTTTTTT
CDR3: CASTPGYRAGELFF

size: .
D: .
V: TRBV21-1
J: TRBJ2-2
DNA: TGTGCCAGCAGCAAACCCTGGACAGGCGCGAACACCGGGGAGCTGTTTTTT
CDR3: CASSKPWTGANTGELFF

size: .
D: .
V: TRBV6-1
J: TRBJ1-5
DNA: TGTGCCAGCACCCTAGGAGAGGGTTTTCAGCCCCAGCATTTT
CDR3: CASTLGEGFQPQHF

size: .
D: TRBD1
V: TRBV7-2
J: TRBJ1-2
DNA: TGTGCCAGCAGTCGAGGACAGGGAGCTAACTATGGCTACACCTTC
CDR3: CASSRGQGANYGYTF

size: .
D: TRBD1
V: TRBV5-4
J: TRBJ1-2
DNA: TGTGCCAGCAGCTTGGGGGGACAGGGACGCGATGGCTACACCTTC
CDR3: CASSLGGQGRDGYTF

size: .
D: TRBD2
V: TRBV4-3
J: TRBJ2-3
DNA: TGCGCCAGCAGCCAAGCGATTCTAGCGGGGGTTGTAAATACGCAGTATTTT
CDR3: CASSQAILAGVVNTQYF

size: .
D: .
V: TRBV6-1
J: TRBJ1-2
DNA: TGTGCCAGCAGTGAAGAGGGGACGGTCGGGGGTGGCTACACCTTC
CDR3: CASSEEGTVGGGYTF

size: .
D: TRBD2
V: TRBV2
J: TRBJ2-2
DNA: TGTGCCAGCAGCCAAGGACTAGCGGGGGGTCACGACACCGGGGAGCTGTTTTTT
CDR3: CASSQGLAGGHDTGELFF

size: .
D: .
V: TRBV5-4
J: TRBJ2-7
DNA: TGTGCCAGCAGCTCCGGAGGGCAGACCTACGAGCAGTACTTC
CDR3: CASSSGGQTYEQYF

size: .
D: .
V: TRBV5-5
J: TRBJ1-6
DNA: TGTGCCAGCTCACTAGGCGAAAGCAGGGACAAGAGTATTAGTTCACCCCTCCACTTT
CDR3: CASSLGESRDKSISSPLHF

size: .
D: TRBD1
V: TRBV4-3
J: TRBJ1-2
DNA: TGCGCCAGCAGCCAAGATTTGAGGACAGGGAACTCTGGCTATGGCTACACCTTC
CDR3: CASSQDLRTGNSGYGYTF

size: once
D: TRBD1
V: TRBV4-1
J: TRBJ1-6
DNA: TGCGCCAGCAGCCTACTGACAGGGGAAAAGGGAAATTCACCCCTCCACTTT
CDR3: CASSLLTGEKGNSPLHF

size: .
D: TRBD1
V: TRBV12-5
J: TRBJ1-1
DNA: TGTGCTAGTAAGGAGGGGGCCACTGAAGCTTTCTTT
CDR3: CASKEGATEAFF

size: .
D: .
V: TRBV4-2
J: TRBJ1-3
DNA: TGTGCCAGCAGCCAAGAAGAGGAAATCGCTGGAAACACCATATATTTT
CDR3: CASSQEEEIAGNTIYF

size: once
D: TRBD1
V: TRBV6-6
J: TRBJ2-7
DNA: TGTGCCAGCACCGTGGACAGGCACCTCTCTGGGGAGCAGTACTTC
CDR3: CASTVDRHLSGEQYF

size: .
D: .
V: TRBV18
J: TRBJ2-7
DNA: TGTGCCAGCTCACAGGGGGTCGGCTACGAGCAGTACTTC
CDR3: CASSQGVGYEQYF

size: few
D: TRBD1
V: TRBV6-1
J: TRBJ2-1
DNA: TGTGCCAGCAGTGAATTTTTCTGGGGTTCAACCGGGACAGGGGACAATGAGCAGTTCTTC
CDR3: CASSEFFWGSTGTGDNEQFF

size: .
D: .
V: TRBV11-2
J: TRBJ2-7
DNA: TGTGCCAGCAGCTTAGTCACCTACGAGCAGTACTTC
CDR3: CASSLVTYEQYF

size: .
D: .
V: TRBV5-6
J: TRBJ2-7
DNA: TGTGCCAGCAGCTTGAGCTCAGGGTCCTACGAGCAGTACTTC
CDR3: CASSLSSGSYEQYF

size: .
D: .
V: TRBV30
J: TRBJ1-1
DNA: TGTGCCTGGAGTCGGACTGTGAACACTGAAGCTTTCTTT
CDR3: CAWSRTVNTEAFF

size: .
D: TRBD2
V: TRBV29-1
J: TRBJ2-7
DNA: TGCAGCGTAGGGGAGGGCACCGAGCAGTACTTC
CDR3: CSVGEGTEQYF

size: .
D: TRBD1
V: TRBV5-1
J: TRBJ2-2
DNA: TGCGCCAGCAGCCAGGGGACAGGGCGGACCGGGGAGCTGTTTTTT
CDR3: CASSQGTGRTGELFF

size: .
D: TRBD1
V: TRBV5-8
J: TRBJ1-4
DNA: TGTGCCAGCAGCCTAACAGGGGGCAAACTGTTTTTT
CDR3: CASSLTGGKLFF

size: .
D: TRBD2
V: TRBV4-3
J: TRBJ2-5
DNA: TGCGCCAGCAGCCAAGAGCCAGCGGGGGGTAGGGAGACCCAGTACTTC
CDR3: CASSQEPAGGRETQYF

size: .
D: TRBD1
V: TRBV6-6
J: TRBJ1-5
DNA: TGTGCCAGCAGTTACGACAGGGGGCTTCAGCCCCAGCATTTT
CDR3: CASSYDRGLQPQHF

size: .
D: .
V: TRBV4-1
J: TRBJ2-5
DNA: TGCGCCAGCAGCCAAACTATACTCGCGGGGAACCAAGAGACCCAGTACTTC
CDR3: CASSQTILAGNQETQYF

size: .
D: .
V: TRBV4-2
J: TRBJ1-1
DNA: TGTGCCAGCAGCCTCCCCGAAACGGGAATGAACACTGAAGCTTTCTTT
CDR3: CASSLPETGMNTEAFF

size: .
D: TRBD1
V: TRBV10-3
J: TRBJ2-7
DNA: TGTGCCATCAGTGATTCGACAGGGGGAACCCCCCGCGAGCAGTACTTC
CDR3: CAISDSTGGTPREQYF

size: .
D: TRBD1
V: TRBV19
J: TRBJ1-5
DNA: TGTGCCAGTAGTTTGACAGGGTATAGCAATCAGCCCCAGCATTTT
CDR3: CASSLTGYSNQPQHF

size: few
D: TRBD1
V: TRBV7-2
J: TRBJ1-3
DNA: TGTGCCAGCAGCACGGACAGGCTGGGAAACACCATATATTTT
CDR3: CASSTDRLGNTIYF

size: .
D: .
V: TRBV11-3
J: TRBJ2-1
DNA: TGTGCCAGCACCATGGGGGGGGCTGCAAGTAATGAGCAGTTCTTC
CDR3: CASTMGGAASNEQFF

size: .
D: .
V: TRBV27
J: TRBJ2-7
DNA: TGTGCCAGCAGTTTATCCGCACAGGGAGAGCAGTACTTC
CDR3: CASSLSAQGEQYF

size: once
D: .
V: TRBV2
J: TRBJ2-3
DNA: TGTGCCAGCAGTCACCGGGACTGGAGAGGAGATACGCAGTATTTT
CDR3: CASSHRDWRGDTQYF

size: .
D: TRBD1
V: TRBV7-9
J: TRBJ2-7
DNA: TGTGCCAGCAGCCCGGAAGACAGGGGATGGAACGAGCAGTACTTC
CDR3: CASSPEDRGWNEQYF

size: .
D: .
V: TRBV18
J: TRBJ2-3
DNA: TGTGCCAGCTCACCCCTGAGTTCTAGCACAGATACGCAGTATTTT
CDR3: CASSPLSSSTDTQYF

size: .
D: TRBD1
V: TRBV5-6
J: TRBJ2-3
DNA: TGTGCCAGCAGCCCGACAGGGTCACGAGGGGCAGATACGCAGTATTTT
CDR3: CASSPTGSRGADTQYF